This TCR beta chain was documented in a study of shared clonotypes between healthy human individuals. Study-wide findings and caveats: Clonotypes that were shared across a few donors made up approximately 5% of naive CD4 clonotypes. Rarefaction analysis demonstrated incomplete sorted-subset sequencing notwithstanding large depth. On the whole, naive subsets had larger estimated richness than memory subsets had.

The CDR3 is made up of 13 amino acids. CDR1 is SGHRS and CDR2 is YFSETQ in the germline V gene. V was pared by 5 bases and J by 6 bases, with 12 bases between. On this clone itself: Its antigen is unidentified.

Each donor was a Caucasian adult residing in Nashville, Tennessee. The repertoire was sequenced with immunoSEQ multiplex PCR; TCRdb's copy has only in-frame clones and lacks some. The table records about 1.5 million clones, around 97% of them present only once. This chain links TRBV5-1 with TRBJ1-5; D possibly corresponds to TRBD1 (6 bases). The TCR comes from a man aged 30 to 39 in good health. Sequencing input: naive CD4+ T cells sorted from blood. Subset reported: CD45RA+ positively selected. The chain's CDR3 is CASRGAGTQPQHF. The DNA for the CDR3 is TGCGCCAGCAGGGGGGCCGGGACTCAGCCCCAGCATTTT.